What follows are 14 T cell receptor beta chains derived from one specimen sequenced in a study of OX40 agonist ivuxolimab in advanced cancers. Preparation of the library involved the immunoSEQ multiplex PCR assay. The source is immuneACCESS, and TCRdb retained only in-frame sequences with V and J called. Part of the clones is not carried over; for the studies checked, unresolved V genes explain less than half of this, and the remainder is unexplained. The sample table lists around 70,000 clones, less than 90% of them with a count of one. The ten biggest clones cover roughly 2.5% of the sample. Source: CD4+ or CD8+ T cells sorted from blood, taken in a trial of the OX40 agonist ivuxolimab. Source of these receptors: an adult with an advanced solid tumor such as melanoma, head and neck, liver or kidney cancer.

The rearrangement joins TRBV9 to TRBJ2-7; 12 positions match TRBD1. This CDR3 contains 16 residues. The V and J ends lost 4 bases and 6 bases, in that order; junction bases with no gene match: 11. Germline V gene sequence: CDR1 SGDLS, CDR2 YYNGEE. CDR3 coding DNA: TGTGCCAGCAGCCCTACCACCGGGACAGGGGGCTTCGAGCAGTACTTC. As protein: CASSPTTGTGGFEQYF.

The chain combines TRBV5-4 with TRBJ2-2; no clear D gene. Trimming shortened V by 3 bases and J by 1 base, and 7 bases separated the two germline ends. The CDR3 spans 14 residues. Germline assignment: CDR1 SGHNT and CDR2 YYREEE (reference sequence). CDR3 sequence reads: CASSSRQNTGELFF. CDR3 DNA: TGTGCCAGCAGCTCGCGGCAGAACACCGGGGAGCTGTTTTTT.

This clone appeared a single time. This chain links TRBV6-6 with TRBJ2-4; TRBD2 might be the D (7 bases). The V gene lost 7 bases and the J gene lost 0 bases, with 10 bases spanning the gap. CDR1 is MNHNY, CDR2 SVGAGI, per germline (reference sequence). The CDR3 runs to 14 residues. Written as DNA, the CDR3 is TGTGCCAGCAAGGGGGGGCTAGCCAAAAACATTCAGTACTTC. Translation gives CASKGGLAKNIQYF.

V and J are TRBV7-6 and TRBJ2-7; D gene uncertain. V lost 0 bases and J lost 3, with 9 bases in between. The CDR3 runs 14 residues. Germline assignment: CDR1 SGHVS and CDR2 FNYEAQ. CDR3 sequence (DNA): TGTGCCAGCAGCTTAGCCCAGAGGAACTACGAGCAGTACTTC. It specifies CASSLAQRNYEQYF.

The chain is built from TRBV5-6 and TRBJ1-1; D is ambiguous. The V gene's germline CDR1 is SGHDT and CDR2 YYEEEE. This CDR3 comprises 13 residues. V was cut by 4 bases and J by 4 bases, with 11 bases left in between. The CDR3 nucleotides read TGTGCCAGCAGCCCCTGGGCCTCCACTGAAGCTTTCTTT. The encoded protein is CASSPWASTEAFF.

About this clone itself: This same CDR3 is encoded by further DNA sequences in the sample. This chain uses TRBV20-1 with TRBJ2-5; D not resolved. The J call is doubtful: the DNA matches TRBJ2-7 better. Looked up from germline, CDR1 is DFQATT and CDR2 is SNEGSKA (reference sequence). The length of the CDR3 is 11 residues. The CDR3 DNA reads TGCAGTGCTAGAGACGCTTACGAGCAGTACTTC. This sequence encodes CSARDAYEQYF.

V gene TRBV18 combines with J gene TRBJ1-2, with D hard to call. V dropped 2 bases and J dropped 2 bases, with 15 bases sitting between them. The germline gives CDR1 KGHSH, CDR2 LQKENI. The CDR3 has 16 amino acids. Written as DNA, the CDR3 is TGTGCCAGCTCACCATGGGAACAGCCTCTAAACTATGGCTACACCTTC. Amino acid sequence: CASSPWEQPLNYGYTF.

The chain recombines TRBV29-1 with TRBJ2-3; D remains unclear. Trimming took off 4 bases at V and 3 bases at J, with 14 bases between the two ends. Germline V gene data show CDR1 as SQVTM and CDR2 as ANQGSEA. The CDR3 is 14 residues long. The CDR3 DNA is TGCAGCGTTGGTACTGCGGCTGTTACAGATACGCAGTATTTT. Translated: CSVGTAAVTDTQYF.

The rearrangement links TRBV28 to TRBJ2-3; 9 nucleotides line up with TRBD1. The germline V gene encodes CDR1 MDHEN and CDR2 SYDVKM. The V gene end was trimmed by 6 bases and the J gene end by 6 bases; junction bases not matched to a gene: 7. CDR3 length equals 14 residues. The CDR3 spells CASSRTGAADTQYF. In DNA, the CDR3 is TGTGCCAGCAGCCGGACAGGGGCGGCGGATACGCAGTATTTT.

The chain joins TRBV5-1 to TRBJ1-1, with no clear D. This CDR3 has 14 amino acids. Germline CDR1 SGHRS, CDR2 YFSETQ. V lost 4 bases to trimming and J lost 1 base, with 11 bases between them. CDR3 loop: CASSVPGQNTEAFF. DNA for the CDR3: TGCGCCAGCAGCGTCCCTGGTCAGAACACTGAAGCTTTCTTT.

This chain joins TRBV11-2 and TRBJ1-4, with D perhaps matching TRBD1 (5 bases). Per the germline V gene, CDR1 is SGHAT and CDR2 is FQNNGV. The CDR3 spans 15 residues. V shed 0 bases and J shed 4 bases, with 9 bases lying between them. The chain's CDR3 is CASSLESDINEKLFF. Written as DNA, the CDR3 is TGTGCCAGCAGCTTAGAGTCGGACATTAATGAAAAACTGTTTTTT. Drawing the rest from reference TRBV11-2 and TRBJ1-4, the complete variable domain is EAGVAQSPRYKIIEKRQSVAFWCNPISGHATLYWYQQILGQGPKLLIQFQNNGVVDDSQLPKDRFSAERLKGVDSTLKIQPAKLEDSAVYLCASSLESDINEKLFFGSGTQLSVL.

The V and J genes are TRBV21-1 and TRBJ1-3. TRBV21-1 is a pseudogene segment. The CDR3 spans 18 residues. For the CDR3, the DNA is TGTGCCAGCAGCAAAGCGCTCGGGGGGAAGAGCTCTGGAAACACCATATATTTT. Protein sequence: CASSKALGGKSSGNTIYF.

The rearrangement joins TRBV6-4 to TRBJ1-5, with 8 bases that match TRBD1. Per the germline V gene, CDR1 is MRHNA and CDR2 is SNTAGT. The CDR3 has 20 amino acids. Trimming took 3 bases from V and 0 from J; bases not matched to a gene: 16. In DNA form, the CDR3 reads TGTGCCAGCAGTGAAGTACAAGGGACAGGCCGTACAGGTAGCAATCAGCCCCAGCATTTT. As protein: CASSEVQGTGRTGSNQPQHF.

V is TRBV25-1 and J is TRBJ2-5; TRBD2 is a possible D gene (5 bases). V was pared by 5 bases and J by 2 bases, with 12 bases between. The CDR3 spans 14 residues. The V gene's germline CDR1 is MGHDK and CDR2 SYGVNS. The CDR3 protein is CASSRRSGQETQYF. The CDR3 DNA sequence: TGTGCCAGCAGTAGAAGGTCGGGGCAAGAGACCCAGTACTTC.